This T cell receptor beta chain is drawn from a study of cytomegalovirus exposure and HLA in healthy donors. Whole-study results and caveats: There were reportedly fewer N-insertions in an Asian-associated ancestry cluster than the approximately 630-donor mean, in a later analysis.

This CDR3 has 16 amino acids. Germline V gene data show CDR1 as SQVTM and CDR2 as ANQGSEA. This clone was found a few times. The antigen remains unidentified. At the DNA level, this CDR3 is encoded by other sequences in the same sample as well. Vbeta (60) and Jbeta (13) primers were used in the PCR. Generated by immunoSEQ multiplex PCR, the TCRdb table keeps only in-frame clones and is missing some. The data show about 120,000 clones, over 8% seen once. This rearrangement joins TRBV29-1 to TRBJ1-6, with D maybe TRBD1 (6 bases). This receptor was identified in a man aged 25-40 years in good health and CMV-seronegative. The sequencing input was PBMCs. CDR3 sequence: CGSGGREFTYNSPLHF. CDR3 DNA sequence: TGCGGATCTGGGGGCCGCGAGTTTACCTATAATTCACCCCTCCACTTT.